This T cell receptor (beta chain) was identified in a study of T cells of healthy individuals. TCRdb reprocessed the 5' RACE reads with MiXCR, giving one entry per CDR3 protein. The sample lists over 95,000 distinct CDR3 sequences; approximately 18% were seen once. This clonotype came up many times. CDR1 is SGHTA, CDR2 FQGTGA, per germline. CDR3 length: 17 amino acids. With 6 bases clipped from V and 2 bases from J, the junction kept 14 bases outside the gene matches. The receptor was derived from a human donor in good health. This chain joins TRBV7-3 and TRBJ2-3; 7 bases align to TRBD2. The CDR3 is CASSKAGLVDNTDTQYF. In DNA form, the CDR3 reads TGTGCCAGCAGTAAAGCTGGACTAGTGGATAACACAGATACGCAGTATTTT.